This T cell receptor beta chain was observed in a study of Siglec-9 on CD8 T cells in melanoma (dated by TCRdb to the late 2010s). A note on the overall study: Siglec-9 expression on CD8+ T cells and the role of Siglec-9 in regulating T cells in the melanoma tumor microenvironment were investigated in the study. Study-level results and caveats: Siglec-9 was reported to mark and regulate an effector memory CD8+ T-cell subset that appeared to accumulate within melanoma tumors.

The library was produced with the immunoSEQ multiplex PCR assay. Here the immuneACCESS table is served through TCRdb, limited to in-frame sequences with V and J called. Missing clones are a known gap in these copies; in checked studies unresolved V genes cover under half, and the rest lacks a known reason. Present in this sample are approximately 35,000 clones, 84% of which were seen just once. In total, the top ten clones hold under 2% of the sample. In the case of this clone: Its antigen target is currently unknown. Base qualities were left out, and no much larger clone turns up one base away.

The CDR3 sequence holds 16 residues, the cysteine and phenylalanine included. CDR3 DNA only is kept here, 48 bases in frame from base 1. CDR1 MNHNY and CDR2 SVGAGI are derived from the germline V gene (reference sequence). After removal of 5 bases from V and 0 bases from J, the junction retains 8 bases not matched to a gene. Rearrangement joined TRBV6-6 to TRBJ2-3; the junction holds 7 bases that match TRBD2. The sequenced sample was Siglec-9- CD8+ T cells sorted from blood. The cell subset or site tag for this specimen amounts to: CD8 T cells lacking Siglec-9. This TCR came from a human donor in good health. The sequenced DNA: TGTGCCAGCAGTCCCGACTGGGAGGGTAGCACAGATACGCAGTATTTT. It encodes CASSPDWEGSTDTQYF.